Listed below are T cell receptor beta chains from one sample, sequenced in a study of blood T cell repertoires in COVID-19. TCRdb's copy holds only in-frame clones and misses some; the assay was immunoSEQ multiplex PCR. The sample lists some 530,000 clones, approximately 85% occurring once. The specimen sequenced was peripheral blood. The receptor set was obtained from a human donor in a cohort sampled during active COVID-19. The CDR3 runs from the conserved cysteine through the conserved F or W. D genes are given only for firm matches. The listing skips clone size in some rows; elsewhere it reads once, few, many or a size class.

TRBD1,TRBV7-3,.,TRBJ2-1,CASSPGDSSYNEQFF,TGTGCCAGCAGCCCAGGGGACAGCTCCTACAATGAGCAGTTCTTC
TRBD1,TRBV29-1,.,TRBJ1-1,CSGYRGGTEAFF,TGCAGCGGGTACAGGGGTGGAACTGAAGCTTTCTTT
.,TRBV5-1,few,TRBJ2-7,CASSLEAAANYEQYF,TGCGCCAGCAGCTTGGAGGCAGCGGCTAACTACGAGCAGTACTTC
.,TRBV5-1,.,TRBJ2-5,CASAGSPQETQYF,TGCGCCAGCGCCGGGAGTCCCCAAGAGACCCAGTACTTC
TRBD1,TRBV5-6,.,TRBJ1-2,CASSSLQGGYGYTF,TGTGCCAGCAGCTCCTTACAGGGGGGCTATGGCTACACCTTC
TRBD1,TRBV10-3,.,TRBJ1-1,CAIRGTGSLTEAFF,TGTGCCATCAGGGGGACAGGGTCATTGACTGAAGCTTTCTTT
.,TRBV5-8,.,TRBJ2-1,CASLPRGKIGNEQFF,TGTGCCAGCTTACCCCGGGGAAAAATAGGCAATGAGCAGTTCTTC
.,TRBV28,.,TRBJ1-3,CASSPLDSGNTIYF,TGTGCCAGCAGCCCCTTAGACTCTGGAAACACCATATATTTT
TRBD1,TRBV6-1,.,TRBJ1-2,CASSEAGTDFYGYTF,TGTGCCAGCAGTGAAGCGGGGACAGACTTCTATGGCTACACCTTC
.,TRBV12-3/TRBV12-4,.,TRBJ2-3,CASSFSPDTQYF,TGTGCCAGCAGTTTTAGCCCCGATACGCAGTATTTT
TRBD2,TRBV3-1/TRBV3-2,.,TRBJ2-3,CASSQERGTSGPTDTQYF,TGTGCCAGCAGCCAAGAGCGGGGGACTAGCGGGCCCACAGATACGCAGTATTTT
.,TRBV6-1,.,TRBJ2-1,CASSEVRGGLNEQFF,TGTGCCAGCAGTGAAGTAAGGGGAGGTCTCAATGAGCAGTTCTTC